This T cell receptor (beta chain) was captured by sequencing in a study of shared clonotypes between healthy human individuals. Study-wide points: Clonotype sharing among donors, it was expected, would be affected by sequencing depth.

The assay used deep level. In the original processing: Junction-only sequences produced by ImmunoSEQ had no quality scores, so filtering differed. Generated by immunoSEQ multiplex PCR, the TCRdb table keeps only in-frame clones and is missing some. V and J calls plus clone size are reproduced from that table; the DNA served to infer D and trimming. The sample contains about 580,000 clones, roughly 98% of which appear only once. This clone was seen only once. Its cognate antigen is unknown. As defined, naive CD8 cells were CD45RO-negative and positively selected for CCR7, with terminally differentiated effector memory CD45RA+ cells excluded. The donors, all of them Caucasian adults, lived in Nashville, Tennessee. Trimming shortened V by 5 bases and J by 4 bases, and 12 bases separated the two germline ends. CDR1 is MNHEY and CDR2 is SMNVEV in the germline V gene (reference sequence). This CDR3 spans 13 amino acids.

The V gene is TRBV27, the J gene TRBJ2-7, with D maybe TRBD2 (6 bases). The sample consisted of naive CD8+ T cells sorted from blood. This clonotype originated in a man aged 25 to 45 in good health. In nucleotides, the CDR3 is TGTGCCAGCAGTACCTCAGGAGGGTACGAGCAGTACTTC. Protein sequence: CASSTSGGYEQYF.